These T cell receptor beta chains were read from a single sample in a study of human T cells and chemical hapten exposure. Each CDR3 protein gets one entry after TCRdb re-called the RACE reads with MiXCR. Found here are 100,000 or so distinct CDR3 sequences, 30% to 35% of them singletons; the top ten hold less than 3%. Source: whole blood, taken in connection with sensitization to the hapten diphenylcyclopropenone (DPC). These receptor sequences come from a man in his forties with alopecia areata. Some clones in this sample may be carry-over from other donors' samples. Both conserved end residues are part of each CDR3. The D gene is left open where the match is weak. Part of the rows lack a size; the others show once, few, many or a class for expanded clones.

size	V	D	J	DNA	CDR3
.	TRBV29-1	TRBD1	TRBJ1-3	TGCAGCGTTTACGGGACAGACGGAAACACCATATATTTT	CSVYGTDGNTIYF
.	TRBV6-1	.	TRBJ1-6	TGTGCCAGCTATGGGCCCTATAATTCACCCCTCCACTTT	CASYGPYNSPLHF
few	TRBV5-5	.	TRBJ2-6	TGTGCCAGCAGCTTGCGTGGGGCTGGGGCCAACGTCCTGACTTTC	CASSLRGAGANVLTF
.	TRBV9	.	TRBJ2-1	TGTGCCAGCAGCGTAGCTTCCGGGCTGGGCGATGAGCAGTTCTTC	CASSVASGLGDEQFF
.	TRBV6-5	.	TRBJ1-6	TGTGCCAGCAGCTCGGTTCGGGTCCATAATTCACCCCTCCACTTT	CASSSVRVHNSPLHF
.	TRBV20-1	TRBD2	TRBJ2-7	TGCAGTGCTACCCCGGGACTAGCGGGACTAGGGGACGAGCAGTACTTC	CSATPGLAGLGDEQYF
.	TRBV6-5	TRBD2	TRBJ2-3	TGTGCCAGCAGTTTCGGGACTAGCGGGAGGGCAGATACGCAGTATTTT	CASSFGTSGRADTQYF
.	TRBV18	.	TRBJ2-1	TGTGCCAGCTCACCGCTCAACCACAATGAGCAGTTCTTC	CASSPLNHNEQFF
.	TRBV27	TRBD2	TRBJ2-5	TGTGCCAGCAGTTCCCCCTCTAGCGGGGTGGAGACCCAGTACTTC	CASSSPSSGVETQYF
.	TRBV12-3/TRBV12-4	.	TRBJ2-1	TGTGCCAGCAGTTTACCAGGAATTGAGCAGTTCTTC	CASSLPGIEQFF
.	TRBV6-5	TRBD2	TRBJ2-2	TGTGCCAGCAGTCTACTTGTCGGACTAGCGGGAGGGAGCGGGGAGCTGTTTTTT	CASSLLVGLAGGSGELFF
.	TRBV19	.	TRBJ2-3	TGTGCCAGTAGTATTGGCTGGACGGCAGTTGTGGATTTT	CASSIGWTAVVDF
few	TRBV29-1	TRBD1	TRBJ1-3	TGCAGGCGAGGGACAGGGAAGTATTTT	CRRGTGKYF
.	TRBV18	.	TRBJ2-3	TGTGCCAGCTCCCGAGGGTACCCGGAGACAGATACGCAGTATTTT	CASSRGYPETDTQYF
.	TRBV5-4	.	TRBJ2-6	TGTGCCAGCAGCCCCAGAGCTCGTGGGGCCAACGTCCTGACTTTC	CASSPRARGANVLTF
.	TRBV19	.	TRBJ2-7	TGTGCCAGTAGTATAGGCGACAGCAATTCCTACGAGCAGTACTTC	CASSIGDSNSYEQYF
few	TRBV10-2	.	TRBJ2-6	TGCGCCAGCACCCGGGACGGCACCTCTGGGGCCAACGTCCTGACTTTC	CASTRDGTSGANVLTF
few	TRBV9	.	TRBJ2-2	TGTGCCAGCAGCGTAGGTGCTACCGGGGAGCTGTTTTTT	CASSVGATGELFF
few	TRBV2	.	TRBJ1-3	TGTGCCAGCACCACCCTGGTTGGAAACACCATATATTTT	CASTTLVGNTIYF
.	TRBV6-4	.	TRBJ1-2	TGTGCCAGCAGTGTCGAGGATAGCTATGGCTACACCTTC	CASSVEDSYGYTF
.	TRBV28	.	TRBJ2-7	TGTGCCAGCAGTTTAAATTGGGGCTGGGGCTCCTACGAGCAGTACTTC	CASSLNWGWGSYEQYF
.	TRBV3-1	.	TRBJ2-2	TGTGCCAGCAGCCAGTCGCCGGGGACCGGGGAGCTGTTTTTT	CASSQSPGTGELFF
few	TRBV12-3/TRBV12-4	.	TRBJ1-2	TGTGCCAGCAGTTTAGAAATGTCGACAGCCACAAACTATGGCTACACCTTC	CASSLEMSTATNYGYTF